These 5 T cell receptor beta chains came from one sample sequenced in a study of T cell repertoires in cytomegalovirus infection. TCRdb analysed the reads with MiXCR anew, one entry per CDR3 protein. This table has 370,000 or so distinct CDR3 sequences, about 35% appearing once. The antigens these receptors bind are not known. Sequencing was performed on cultured PBMCs, taken from culture after CMV antigen stimulation. The receptors originated from a human donor in good health (CMV status not recorded). Some clones in this sample may be carry-over from other donors' samples.

The chain is built from TRBV15 and TRBJ2-1; TRBD1 matches at 8 bases. The J segment lost 5 bases and the V segment lost 0 bases, leaving 9 bases of the junction unmatched. Germline loops: CDR1 LNHNV, CDR2 YYDKDF (reference sequence). The CDR3 spans 17 residues. DNA of the CDR3: TGTGCCACCAGCAGAGAGGGACCGACAGGGGCCAACAATGAGCAGTTCTTC. Translated: CATSREGPTGANNEQFF.

This chain connects TRBV27 to TRBJ2-7, with 9 bases matching TRBD2. The CDR3 extends over 15 amino acids. Germline lookup yields CDR1 MNHEY and CDR2 SMNVEV (reference sequence). V dropped 0 bases and J dropped 4; count of bases not matched to a gene: 4. CDR3 sequence (DNA): TGTGCCAGCAGTTTATCGGCGGGAGGGCCGTACGAGCAGTACTTC. This gives the protein CASSLSAGGPYEQYF.

The table lists this clonotype with a few counts. The chain carries TRBV6-5 and TRBJ1-6; perhaps TRBD1 as D (5 bases). Germline lookup yields CDR1 MNHEY and CDR2 SVGAGI. This CDR3 spans 14 amino acids. Deletions cut 3 bases from V and 10 bases from J, with 13 bases between. The CDR3 protein is CASSYGAAGSPLHF. Here the CDR3 DNA reads TGTGCCAGCAGTTATGGGGCCGCGGGGTCACCCCTCCACTTT.

This clonotype has just a few counts. The chain recombines TRBV7-6 with TRBJ2-1; 11 bases fit TRBD2. Germline CDR1 and CDR2: SGHVS and FNYEAQ. This CDR3 region has 15 residues. The V segment lost 2 bases and the J segment 6 bases; nucleotides outside the gene matches: 3. The CDR3 loop reads CASSLRLAGLNEQFF. The CDR3 DNA reads TGTGCCAGCAGCTTACGACTAGCGGGACTCAATGAGCAGTTCTTC.

At least ten counts were recorded for this clonotype. This rearrangement joins TRBV7-2 to TRBJ2-1, with 12 nucleotides matching TRBD2. Germline V gene data show CDR1 as SGHTA and CDR2 as FQGNSA. Germline trimming cut 4 bases from V and 1 base from J; bases unmatched to any gene: 17. This CDR3 contains 21 residues. The CDR3 sequence is CASSSLTSGRGGRRSYNEQFF. The CDR3 DNA follows: TGTGCCAGCAGCTCCTTGACTAGCGGGAGAGGGGGTCGAAGGTCCTACAATGAGCAGTTCTTC.